Listed below are T cell receptor beta chains from one sample, sequenced in a study of molecular identifiers for immune sequencing clone quantification. TCRdb used MiXCR to reprocess the PCR reads, holding one entry per CDR3 protein. The sample carries about 300,000 distinct CDR3 sequences, 20% to 25% recorded once. The sequencing sample was made of naive CD8+ T cells from blood, with Jurkat cell RNA spiked in. The receptors come from a human donor in good health. Some libraries in this study had Jurkat cell RNA spiked in. The CDR3 runs from the conserved cysteine through the conserved F or W.

j_gene: TRBJ2-7; v_gene: TRBV20-1; CDR3aa: CSARDPPSGIYEQYF
j_gene: TRBJ2-1; v_gene: TRBV6-5; CDR3aa: CASHLLNEQFF
j_gene: TRBJ1-1; v_gene: TRBV6-5; CDR3aa: CASSPPNAEAFF
j_gene: TRBJ2-7; v_gene: TRBV20-1; CDR3aa: CSARGTDSYEQYF
j_gene: TRBJ2-7; v_gene: TRBV28; CDR3aa: CASSNPPGTSVFHEQYF
j_gene: TRBJ1-1; v_gene: TRBV7-6; CDR3aa: CASSLERGTEAFF
j_gene: TRBJ1-5; v_gene: TRBV24-1; CDR3aa: CATSEGMSWDQPQHF
j_gene: TRBJ1-2; v_gene: TRBV5-4; CDR3aa: CASSLAFSVNGYTF
j_gene: TRBJ1-5; v_gene: TRBV20-1; CDR3aa: CSARDPTGWYSSQPQHF
j_gene: TRBJ2-3; v_gene: TRBV27; CDR3aa: CASTPGGANLMTTDTQYF
j_gene: TRBJ1-6; v_gene: TRBV4-3; CDR3aa: CASSLTALENYNSPLHF